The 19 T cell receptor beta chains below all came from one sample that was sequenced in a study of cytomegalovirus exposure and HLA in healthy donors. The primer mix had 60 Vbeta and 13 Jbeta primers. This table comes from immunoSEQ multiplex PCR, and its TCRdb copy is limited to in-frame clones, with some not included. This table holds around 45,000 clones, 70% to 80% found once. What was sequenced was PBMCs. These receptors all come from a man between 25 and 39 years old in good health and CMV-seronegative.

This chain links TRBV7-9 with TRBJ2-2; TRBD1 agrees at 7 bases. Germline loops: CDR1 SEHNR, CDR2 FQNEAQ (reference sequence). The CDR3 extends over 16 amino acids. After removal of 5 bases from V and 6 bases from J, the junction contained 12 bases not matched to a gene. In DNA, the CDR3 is TGTGCCAGCAGCGGATCGGGACAGCTCGGGGCCGGGGAGCTGTTTTTT. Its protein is CASSGSGQLGAGELFF.

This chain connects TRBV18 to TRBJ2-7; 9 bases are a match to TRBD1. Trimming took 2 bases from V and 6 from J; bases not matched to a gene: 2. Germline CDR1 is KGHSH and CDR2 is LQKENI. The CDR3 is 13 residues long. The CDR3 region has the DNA TGTGCCAGCTCACCAGGACAGGGGACCGAGCAGTACTTC. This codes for CASSPGQGTEQYF.

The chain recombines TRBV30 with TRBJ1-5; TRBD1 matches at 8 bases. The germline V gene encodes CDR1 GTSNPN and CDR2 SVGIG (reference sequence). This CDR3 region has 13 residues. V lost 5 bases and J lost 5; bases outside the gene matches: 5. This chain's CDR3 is CAWANRGDQPQHF. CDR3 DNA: TGTGCCTGGGCCAACAGGGGGGATCAGCCCCAGCATTTT. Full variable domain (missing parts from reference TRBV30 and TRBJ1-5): SQTIHQWPATLVQPVGSPLSLECTVEGTSNPNLYWYRQAAGRGLQLLFYSVGIGQISSEVPQNLSASRPQDRQFILSSKKLLLSDSGFYLCAWANRGDQPQHFGDGTRLSIL.

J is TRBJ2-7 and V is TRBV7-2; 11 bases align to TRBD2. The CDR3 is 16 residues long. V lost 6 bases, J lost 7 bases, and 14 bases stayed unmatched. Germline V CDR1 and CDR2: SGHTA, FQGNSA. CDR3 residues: CASRPPGTSGIGEQYF. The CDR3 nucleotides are TGTGCCAGCAGACCTCCCGGGACTAGCGGTATAGGTGAGCAGTACTTC.

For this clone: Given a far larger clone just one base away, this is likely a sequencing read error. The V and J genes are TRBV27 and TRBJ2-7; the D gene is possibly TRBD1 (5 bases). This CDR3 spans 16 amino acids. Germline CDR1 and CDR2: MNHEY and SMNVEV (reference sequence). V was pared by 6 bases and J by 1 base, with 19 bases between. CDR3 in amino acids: CASSGYRRLDSYEQYF. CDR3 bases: TGTGCCAGCAGCGGATACAGGCGGCTGGATTCCTACGAGCAGTACTTC.

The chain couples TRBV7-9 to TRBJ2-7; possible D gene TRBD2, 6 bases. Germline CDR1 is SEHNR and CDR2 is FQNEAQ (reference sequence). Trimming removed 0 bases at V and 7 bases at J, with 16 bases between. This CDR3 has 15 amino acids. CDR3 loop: CASSLAQSGAGEQYF. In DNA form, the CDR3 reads TGTGCCAGCAGCTTAGCGCAATCGGGAGCAGGTGAGCAGTACTTC.

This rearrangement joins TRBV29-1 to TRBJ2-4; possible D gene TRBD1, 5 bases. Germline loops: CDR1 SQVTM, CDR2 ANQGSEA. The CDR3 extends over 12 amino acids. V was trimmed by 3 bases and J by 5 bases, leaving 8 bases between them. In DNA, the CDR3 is TGCAGCGTTGACGACAGAGAAAACATTCAGTACTTC. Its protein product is CSVDDRENIQYF. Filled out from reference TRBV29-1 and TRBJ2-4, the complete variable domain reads SAVISQKPSRDICQRGTSLTIQCQVDSQVTMMFWYRQQPGQSLTLIATANQGSEATYESGFVIDKFPISRPNLTFSTLTVSNMSPEDSSIYLCSVDDRENIQYFGAGTRLSVL.

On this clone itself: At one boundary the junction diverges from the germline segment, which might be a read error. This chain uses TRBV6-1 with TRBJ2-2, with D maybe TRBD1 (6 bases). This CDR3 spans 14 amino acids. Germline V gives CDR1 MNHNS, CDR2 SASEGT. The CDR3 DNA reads TGTGCCGGCAGAAAGGGGGTAGACACCGGGGAGCTGTTTTTT. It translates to CAGRKGVDTGELFF.

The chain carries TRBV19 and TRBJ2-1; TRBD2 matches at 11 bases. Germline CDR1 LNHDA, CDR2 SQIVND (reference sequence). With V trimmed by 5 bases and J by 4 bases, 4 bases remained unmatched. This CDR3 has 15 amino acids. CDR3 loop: CASSPTSGIYNEQFF. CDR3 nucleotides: TGTGCCAGTAGTCCGACTAGCGGGATTTACAATGAGCAGTTCTTC.

The CDR3 spells CASSGGSRGNTEAFF. The CDR3, as DNA: TGTGCCAGCAGTGGAGGATCCAGGGGGAACACTGAAGCTTTCTTT. This sequence joins TRBV6-5 and TRBJ1-1; D might be TRBD1 (6 bases). Trimming took 5 bases from V and 1 from J, leaving 14 bases between them. The CDR3 runs to 15 residues. Germline values: CDR1 MNHEY, CDR2 SVGAGI.

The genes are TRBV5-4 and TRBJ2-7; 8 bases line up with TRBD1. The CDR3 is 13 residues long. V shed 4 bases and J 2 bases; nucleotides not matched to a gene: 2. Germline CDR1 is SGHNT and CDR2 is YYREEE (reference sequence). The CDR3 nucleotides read TGTGCCAGCAGCCCGGACAGGGCCTACGAGCAGTACTTC. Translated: CASSPDRAYEQYF.

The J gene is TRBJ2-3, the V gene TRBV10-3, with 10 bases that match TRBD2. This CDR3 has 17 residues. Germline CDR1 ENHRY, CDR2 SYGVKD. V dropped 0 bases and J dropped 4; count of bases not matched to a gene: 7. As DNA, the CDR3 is TGTGCCATCAGTGAGTCGAGTCCTAGCGGGAGCTCAGATACGCAGTATTTT. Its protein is CAISESSPSGSSDTQYF.

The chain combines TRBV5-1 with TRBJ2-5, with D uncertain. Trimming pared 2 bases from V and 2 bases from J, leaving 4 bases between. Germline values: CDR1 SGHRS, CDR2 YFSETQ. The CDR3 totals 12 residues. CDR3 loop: CASSLAQETQYF. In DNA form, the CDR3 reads TGCGCCAGCAGCTTAGCTCAAGAGACCCAGTACTTC.

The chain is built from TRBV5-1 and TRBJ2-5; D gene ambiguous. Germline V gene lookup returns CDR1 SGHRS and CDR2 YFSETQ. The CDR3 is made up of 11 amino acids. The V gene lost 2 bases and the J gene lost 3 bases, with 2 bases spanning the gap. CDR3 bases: TGCGCCAGCAGCTTTAAAGAGACCCAGTACTTC. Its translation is CASSFKETQYF.

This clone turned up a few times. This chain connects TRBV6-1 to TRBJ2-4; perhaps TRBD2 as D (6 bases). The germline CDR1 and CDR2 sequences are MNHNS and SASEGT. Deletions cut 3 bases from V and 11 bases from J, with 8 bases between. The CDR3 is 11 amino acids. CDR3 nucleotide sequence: TGTGCCAGCAGTGACAGGGAGGTTCAGTACTTC. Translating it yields CASSDREVQYF.

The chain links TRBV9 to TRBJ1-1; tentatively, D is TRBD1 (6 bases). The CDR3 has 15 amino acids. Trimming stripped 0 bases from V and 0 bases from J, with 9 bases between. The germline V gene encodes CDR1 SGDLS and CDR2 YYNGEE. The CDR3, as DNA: TGTGCCAGCAGCGTAGTTCAGGGGATGAACACTGAAGCTTTCTTT. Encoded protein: CASSVVQGMNTEAFF.

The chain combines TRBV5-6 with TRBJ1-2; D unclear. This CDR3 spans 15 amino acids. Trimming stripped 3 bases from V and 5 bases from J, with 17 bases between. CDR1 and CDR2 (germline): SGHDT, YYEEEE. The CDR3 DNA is TGTGCCAGCAGCTCCCGCCCCCGGGAAAGGTATGGCTACACCTTC. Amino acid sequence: CASSSRPRERYGYTF. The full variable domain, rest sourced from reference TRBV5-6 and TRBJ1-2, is DAGVTQSPTHLIKTRGQQVTLRCSPKSGHDTVSWYQQALGQGPQFIFQYYEEEERQRGNFPDRFSGHQFPNYSSELNVNALLLGDSALYLCASSSRPRERYGYTFGSGTRLTVV.

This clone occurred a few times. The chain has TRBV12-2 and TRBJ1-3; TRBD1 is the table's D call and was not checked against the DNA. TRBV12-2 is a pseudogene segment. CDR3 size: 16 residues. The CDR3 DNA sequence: TGTGCAAGTCGCTTAGTCGACAGGTCCTCTGGAAACACCATATATTTT. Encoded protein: CASRLVDRSSGNTIYF.

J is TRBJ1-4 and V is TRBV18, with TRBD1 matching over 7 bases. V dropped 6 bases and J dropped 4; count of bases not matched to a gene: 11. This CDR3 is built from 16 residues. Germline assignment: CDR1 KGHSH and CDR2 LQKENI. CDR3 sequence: CASSSEGDRHNEKLFF. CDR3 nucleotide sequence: TGTGCCAGCTCCAGCGAAGGGGACAGACATAATGAAAAACTGTTTTTT.